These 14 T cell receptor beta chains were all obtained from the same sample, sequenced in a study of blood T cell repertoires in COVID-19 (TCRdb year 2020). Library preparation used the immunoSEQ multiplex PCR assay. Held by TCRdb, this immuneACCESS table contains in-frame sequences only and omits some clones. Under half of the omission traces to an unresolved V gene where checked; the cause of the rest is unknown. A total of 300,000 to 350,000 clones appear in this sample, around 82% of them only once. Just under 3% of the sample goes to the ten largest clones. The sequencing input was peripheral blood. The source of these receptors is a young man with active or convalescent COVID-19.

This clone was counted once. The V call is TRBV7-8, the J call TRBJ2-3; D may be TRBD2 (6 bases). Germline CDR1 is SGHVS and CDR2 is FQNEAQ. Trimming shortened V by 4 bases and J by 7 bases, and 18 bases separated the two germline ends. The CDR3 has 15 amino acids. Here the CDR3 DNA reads TGTGCCAGCAGCTCACCGCGGGGAGGACTTAATACGCAGTATTTT. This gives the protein CASSSPRGGLNTQYF.

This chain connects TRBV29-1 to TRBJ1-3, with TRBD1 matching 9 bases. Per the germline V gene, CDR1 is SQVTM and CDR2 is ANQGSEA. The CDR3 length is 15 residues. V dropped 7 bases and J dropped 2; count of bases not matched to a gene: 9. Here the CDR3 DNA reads TGCAGCGCCGGACCGGGACAGGGTGCTGGAAACACCATATATTTT. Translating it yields CSAGPGQGAGNTIYF.

CDR3 loop: CASSRRDSPEAFF. In DNA form, the CDR3 reads TGTGCCAGCAGCCGCCGTGACAGCCCTGAAGCTTTCTTT. The gene calls are TRBV7-9 and TRBJ1-1; a weak D match, TRBD1 (5 bases). Per germline, CDR1 SEHNR and CDR2 FQNEAQ (reference sequence). Trimming left V 5 bases short and J 6 bases short, with 13 bases between. The CDR3 loop spans 13 amino acids.

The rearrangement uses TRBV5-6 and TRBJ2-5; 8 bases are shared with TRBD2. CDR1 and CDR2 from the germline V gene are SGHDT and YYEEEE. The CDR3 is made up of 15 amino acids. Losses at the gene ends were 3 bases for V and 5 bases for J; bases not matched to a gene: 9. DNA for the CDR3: TGTGCCAGCAGCTCTACCACGGGAGGGCGGGAGACCCAGTACTTC. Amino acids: CASSSTTGGRETQYF.

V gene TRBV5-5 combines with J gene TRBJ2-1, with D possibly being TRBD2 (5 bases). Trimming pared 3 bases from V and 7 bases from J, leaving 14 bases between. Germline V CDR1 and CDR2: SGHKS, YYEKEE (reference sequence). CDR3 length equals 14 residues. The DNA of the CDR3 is TGTGCCAGCAGCTCAGTTGCGGGTCGGAATGAGCAGTTCTTC. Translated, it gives CASSSVAGRNEQFF.

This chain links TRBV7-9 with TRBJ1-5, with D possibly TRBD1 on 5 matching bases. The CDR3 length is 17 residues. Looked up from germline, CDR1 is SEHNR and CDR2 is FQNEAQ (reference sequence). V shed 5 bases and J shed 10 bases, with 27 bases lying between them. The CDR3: CASSPGLRAQELQPQHF. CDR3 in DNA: TGTGCCAGCAGCCCCGGCCTCAGGGCCCAAGAACTGCAACCCCAGCATTTT.

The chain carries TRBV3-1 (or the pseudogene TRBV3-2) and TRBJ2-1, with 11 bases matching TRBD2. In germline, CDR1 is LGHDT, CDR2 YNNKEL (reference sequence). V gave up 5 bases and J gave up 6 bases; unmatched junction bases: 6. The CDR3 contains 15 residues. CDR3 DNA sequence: TGTGCCAGCAGCGCCGGTCTAGCGGGAGGCAATGAGCAGTTCTTC. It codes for CASSAGLAGGNEQFF.

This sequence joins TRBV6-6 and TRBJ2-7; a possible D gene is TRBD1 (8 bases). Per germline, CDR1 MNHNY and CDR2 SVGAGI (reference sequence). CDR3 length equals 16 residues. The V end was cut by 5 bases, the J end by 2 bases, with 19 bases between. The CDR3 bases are TGTGCCAGCAGTCGAGGGGCACAGGGGGGGACCTACGAGCAGTACTTC. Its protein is CASSRGAQGGTYEQYF.

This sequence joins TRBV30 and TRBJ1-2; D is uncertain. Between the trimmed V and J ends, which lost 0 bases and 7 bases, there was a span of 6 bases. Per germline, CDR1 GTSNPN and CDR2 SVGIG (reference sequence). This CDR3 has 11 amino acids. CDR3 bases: TGTGCCTGGAGTGTACTAAGTGGCTACACCTTC. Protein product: CAWSVLSGYTF.

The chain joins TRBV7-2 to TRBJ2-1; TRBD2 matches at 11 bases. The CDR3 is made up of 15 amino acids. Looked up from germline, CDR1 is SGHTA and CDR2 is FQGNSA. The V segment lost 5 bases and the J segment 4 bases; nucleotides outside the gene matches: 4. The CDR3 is CASSVGTSGYNEQFF. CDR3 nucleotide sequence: TGTGCCAGCAGCGTCGGGACTAGCGGTTACAATGAGCAGTTCTTC.

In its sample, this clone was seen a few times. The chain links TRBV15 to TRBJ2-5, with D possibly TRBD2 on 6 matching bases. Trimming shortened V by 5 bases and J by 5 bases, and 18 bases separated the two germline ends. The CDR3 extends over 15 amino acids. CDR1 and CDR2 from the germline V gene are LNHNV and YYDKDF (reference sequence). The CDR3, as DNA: TGTGCCACCAGCCCCGCTCGGGGGAGTGGGGAGACCCAGTACTTC. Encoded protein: CATSPARGSGETQYF. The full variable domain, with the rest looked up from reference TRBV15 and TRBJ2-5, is DAMVIQNPRYQVTQFGKPVTLSCSQTLNHNVMYWYQQKSSQAPKLLFHYYDKDFNNEADTPDNFQSRRPNTSFCFLDIRSPGLGDTAMYLCATSPARGSGETQYFGPGTRLLVL.

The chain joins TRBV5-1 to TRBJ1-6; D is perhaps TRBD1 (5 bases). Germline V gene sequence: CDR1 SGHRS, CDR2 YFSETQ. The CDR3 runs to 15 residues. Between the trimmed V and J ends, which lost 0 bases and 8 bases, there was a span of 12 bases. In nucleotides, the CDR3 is TGCGCCAGCAGCTTGGGGCAGGGTGGTGATTCACCCCTCCACTTT. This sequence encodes CASSLGQGGDSPLHF.

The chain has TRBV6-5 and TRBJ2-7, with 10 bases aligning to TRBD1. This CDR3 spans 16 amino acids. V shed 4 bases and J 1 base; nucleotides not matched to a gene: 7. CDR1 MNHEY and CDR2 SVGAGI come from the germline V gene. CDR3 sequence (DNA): TGTGCCAGCAGTTCCCTCCGGACAGGGGGATCCTACGAGCAGTACTTC. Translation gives CASSSLRTGGSYEQYF.

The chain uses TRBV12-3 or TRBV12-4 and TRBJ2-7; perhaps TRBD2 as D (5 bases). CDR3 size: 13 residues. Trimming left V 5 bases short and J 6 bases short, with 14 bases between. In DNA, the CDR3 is TGTGCCAGCAGTACGCTAGAAGGGAGCGAGCAGTACTTC. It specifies CASSTLEGSEQYF.